This is a list of T cell receptor beta chains from one sample in a study of cytomegalovirus exposure and HLA in healthy donors. The data were produced by immunoSEQ multiplex PCR, yet TCRdb's version contains in-frame clones alone and is incomplete. The sample records under 150,000 clones, over 70% being singletons. Sample: PBMCs. Every receptor here comes from a man under 40 in good health and CMV-seronegative. Each CDR3 is given with its conserved first and last residue. The order of the fields is J gene, clone size, V gene, D gene, CDR3 protein, CDR3 DNA. D genes are given only for firm matches. The listing skips clone size in some rows; elsewhere it reads once, few, many or a size class.

J: TRBJ2-7; size: -; V: TRBV5-6; D: TRBD1; CDR3: CASSLANWDSYEQYF; DNA: TGTGCCAGCAGCTTGGCAAACTGGGACAGCTACGAGCAGTACTTC
J: TRBJ2-7; size: once; V: TRBV28; D: -; CDR3: CASSFTGHSYEQYF; DNA: TGTGCCAGCAGTTTTACAGGTCATTCCTACGAGCAGTACTTC
J: TRBJ2-7; size: once; V: TRBV7-9; D: -; CDR3: CASSAGTGRLAIYEQCF; DNA: TGTGCCAGCAGCGCGGGAACAGGTCGTCTTGCTATCTACGAGCAGTGCTTC
J: TRBJ1-2; size: few; V: TRBV27; D: TRBD1; CDR3: CASSTTGDHRSYGYTF; DNA: TGTGCCAGCAGTACCACAGGGGACCATAGGTCCTATGGCTACACCTTC
J: TRBJ2-1; size: -; V: TRBV19; D: -; CDR3: CASSITVMGRNEQFF; DNA: TGTGCCAGTAGTATTACCGTAATGGGGCGAAATGAGCAGTTCTTC
J: TRBJ2-7; size: -; V: TRBV7-9; D: -; CDR3: CASSAGTGRLAIYEQYF; DNA: TGTGCCAGCAGCGCGGGAACAGGTCGTCTTGCTATCTACGAGCAGTACTTC
J: TRBJ2-4; size: -; V: TRBV6-1; D: -; CDR3: CASSEVHGSGKNIQYF; DNA: TGTGCCAGCAGTGAAGTCCACGGGTCGGGCAAAAACATTCAGTACTTC
J: TRBJ1-2; size: -; V: TRBV19; D: TRBD1; CDR3: CASSRTGEGGYTF; DNA: TGTGCCAGTAGTCGGACAGGAGAGGGCGGCTACACCTTC
J: TRBJ1-2; size: few; V: TRBV6-5; D: TRBD1; CDR3: CASSPGTGGGYGYTF; DNA: TGTGCCAGCAGCCCCGGGACAGGGGGTGGCTATGGCTACACCTTC
J: TRBJ2-7; size: -; V: TRBV28; D: -; CDR3: CASSFEKPYLDEQYF; DNA: TGTGCCAGCAGTTTTGAGAAACCGTACTTAGACGAGCAGTACTTC
J: TRBJ2-7; size: -; V: TRBV6-1; D: TRBD2; CDR3: CASSEGVAGGDEQYF; DNA: TGTGCCAGCAGTGAAGGGGTAGCGGGAGGCGACGAGCAGTACTTC
J: TRBJ2-2; size: -; V: TRBV21-1; D: -; CDR3: CASSPGDYKGTGELFF; DNA: TGTGCCAGCAGCCCCGGGGACTACAAAGGCACCGGGGAGCTGTTTTTT
J: TRBJ1-1; size: -; V: TRBV4-1; D: -; CDR3: CASSLPKENPGWTEAFF; DNA: TGCGCCAGCAGCCTACCCAAGGAGAACCCAGGGTGGACTGAAGCTTTCTTT
J: TRBJ1-5; size: many; V: TRBV7-9; D: -; CDR3: CASSFRGDQPQHF; DNA: TGTGCCAGCAGCTTCAGGGGCGATCAGCCCCAGCATTTT
J: TRBJ1-1; size: -; V: TRBV7-3; D: TRBD1; CDR3: CASSPGGNTEAFF; DNA: TGTGCCAGCAGTCCAGGGGGGAACACTGAAGCTTTCTTT